The source of this T cell receptor beta chain is a study of CD8 T cells in Susac syndrome. With V trimmed by 3 bases and J by 6 bases, 5 bases remained unmatched. The CDR3 has 14 residues. The germline gives CDR1 SEHNR, CDR2 FQNEAQ (reference sequence). Random hexamers primed reverse transcription of 0.5 to 1 ug RNA. The TCR beta CDR3 was amplified by immunoSEQ multiplex PCR across 54 Vbeta, 13 Jbeta. TCRdb ran MiXCR on the immunoSEQ multiplex PCR reads and lists one entry per CDR3 protein. The profile shows tens of thousands of distinct CDR3 sequences, about 94% of them singletons. Sequencing was carried out using CD8+ T cells from PBMCs. The source is a human donor with multiple sclerosis. This chain uses TRBV7-9 with TRBJ2-7, with 10 nucleotides matching TRBD2. The CDR3 spells CASSFTLAGFEQYF. The DNA for the CDR3 is TGTGCCAGCAGCTTTACACTAGCGGGGTTCGAGCAGTACTTC.